This T cell receptor beta chain was recorded in a study of blood T cell repertoires in COVID-19. CDR1 and CDR2 (germline): SGHVS, FQNEAQ. V dropped 7 bases and J dropped 3; count of bases not matched to a gene: 6. This CDR3 has 13 residues. Per the study methods: Amplified reference gene primers provided the basis for estimating nucleated cell counts. The table came from immunoSEQ multiplex PCR; TCRdb's copy has only in-frame clones and leaves some out. The V and J calls and clone size come from that table; D and trimming were worked out from the DNA. The repertoire holds 120,000 to 150,000 clones, with roughly 86% as singletons.

The clonotype was recovered from a human donor in a cohort sampled during active COVID-19. The sequencing sample was made of peripheral blood. This sequence joins TRBV7-8 and TRBJ2-7, with TRBD1 matching 7 bases. The CDR3 loop reads CASIDRVGYEQYF. The CDR3 DNA is TGTGCCAGCATTGACAGGGTAGGCTACGAGCAGTACTTC.